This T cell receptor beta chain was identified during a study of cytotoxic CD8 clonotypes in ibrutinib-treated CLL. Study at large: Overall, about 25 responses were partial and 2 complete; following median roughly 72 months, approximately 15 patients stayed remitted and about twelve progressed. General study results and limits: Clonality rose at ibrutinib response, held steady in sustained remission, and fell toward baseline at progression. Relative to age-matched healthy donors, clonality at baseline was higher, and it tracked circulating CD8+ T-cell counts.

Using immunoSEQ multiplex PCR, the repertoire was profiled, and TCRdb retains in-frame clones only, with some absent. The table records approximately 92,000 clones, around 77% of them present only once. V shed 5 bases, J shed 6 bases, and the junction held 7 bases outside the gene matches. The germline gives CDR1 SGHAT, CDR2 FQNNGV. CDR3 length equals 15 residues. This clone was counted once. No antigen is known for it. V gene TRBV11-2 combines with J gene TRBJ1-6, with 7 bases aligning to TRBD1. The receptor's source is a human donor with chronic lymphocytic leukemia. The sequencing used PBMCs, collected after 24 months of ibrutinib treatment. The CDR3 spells CASSTGTAFNSPLHF. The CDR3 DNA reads TGTGCCAGCAGCACCGGGACAGCGTTTAATTCACCCCTCCACTTT.